Presented here are 15 T cell receptor beta chains from one specimen sequenced in a study of T-cell reconstitution after alpha-beta-depleted transplantation in children. Unique molecular identifiers were used in preparing the TCRbeta library. MiXCR was run by TCRdb on the PCR reads, yielding one entry per CDR3 protein. The sample lists 490,000 or so distinct CDR3 sequences, roughly 10% occurring once. The sequencing used PBMCs, collected before TCRalphabeta/CD19-depleted stem cell transplant. The receptors here all came from a child aged 2-9 years with inherited bone marrow failure, due to receive a stem cell transplant.

The chain uses TRBV7-9 and TRBJ2-7; 10 nucleotides line up with TRBD2. Germline lookup yields CDR1 SEHNR and CDR2 FQNEAQ (reference sequence). CDR3 size: 12 residues. V trimming: 8 bases; J trimming: 6 bases; junction bases outside the gene matches: 4. The CDR3 sequence: CASSGLAVEQYF. CDR3 sequence (DNA): TGTGCCAGCTCTGGACTAGCGGTCGAGCAGTACTTC.

This clonotype was observed at least ten times. The V call is TRBV10-3, the J call TRBJ2-5, with D maybe TRBD1 (6 bases). Trimming left V 7 bases short and J 3 bases short, with 12 bases between. CDR1 and CDR2 from the germline V gene are ENHRY and SYGVKD. CDR3 size: 13 residues. CDR3 sequence reads: CAINAQGEETQYF. Here the CDR3 DNA reads TGTGCCATCAACGCACAGGGAGAAGAGACCCAGTACTTC.

About this clonotype: A much larger clone differs from this one at a single base, so this may be a read error. This sequence joins TRBV6-1 and TRBJ1-1; TRBD1 matches 7 bases. Germline V gives CDR1 MNHNS, CDR2 SASEGT. The CDR3 loop spans 13 amino acids. The CDR3 loop reads CAGSPTGDTEAFF. The DNA of the CDR3 is TGTGCCGGCAGTCCCACAGGGGACACTGAAGCTTTCTTT.

This clonotype appeared many times. V gene TRBV5-1 combines with J gene TRBJ2-1, with unresolved D. CDR3 size: 15 residues. With 1 base removed from V and 0 bases from J, the gap between germline ends came to 8 bases. The V gene's germline CDR1 is SGHRS and CDR2 YFSETQ. The CDR3 loop is CASSLSVGSYNEQFF. In DNA form, the CDR3 reads TGCGCCAGCAGCTTGAGTGTGGGCTCCTACAATGAGCAGTTCTTC.

This clonotype showed up many times. V and J are TRBV6-2 or TRBV6-3 and TRBJ1-5; maybe TRBD1 (6 bases). The V end was cut by 2 bases, the J end by 1 base, with 15 bases between. The length of the CDR3 is 17 residues. In germline, CDR1 is MNHEY, CDR2 SVGEGT. This CDR3 is CASSYNLGHLSNQPQHF. The CDR3 DNA sequence: TGTGCCAGCAGTTACAACCTGGGACACCTCAGCAATCAGCCCCAGCATTTT.

As to this clonotype: A much more abundant neighbour one base away suggests this may be a read error. The chain links TRBV15 to TRBJ1-3, with D maybe TRBD1 (6 bases). The CDR3 extends over 15 amino acids. CDR1 LNHNV and CDR2 YYDKDF come from the germline V gene (reference sequence). CDR3 sequence reads: CVTSRSRGLGNTIYF. In DNA, the CDR3 is TGTGTCACCAGCAGATCCAGGGGCCTTGGAAACACCATATATTTT.

The chain carries TRBV7-2 and TRBJ1-5; 9 bases are shared with TRBD1. The germline V gene encodes CDR1 SGHTA and CDR2 FQGNSA. The J segment lost 4 bases and the V segment lost 5 bases, leaving 6 bases of the junction unmatched. The CDR3 has 15 amino acids. CDR3 residues: CASSPGTGRNQPQHF. The CDR3 DNA sequence: TGTGCCAGCAGCCCCGGGACAGGGAGGAATCAGCCCCAGCATTTT. Combining the CDR3 with reference TRBV7-2 and TRBJ1-5 gives the whole variable domain GAGVSQSPSNKVTEKGKDVELRCDPISGHTALYWYRQSLGQGLEFLIYFQGNSAPDKSGLPSDRFSAERTGGSVSTLTIQRTQQEDSAVYLCASSPGTGRNQPQHFGDGTRLSIL.

This clonotype was detected ten times or more. This chain uses TRBV7-8 with TRBJ2-4; 8 nucleotides agree with TRBD2. The germline V gene encodes CDR1 SGHVS and CDR2 FQNEAQ. V trimming: 3 bases; J trimming: 4 bases; junction bases outside the gene matches: 8. The CDR3 spans 16 residues. In DNA form, the CDR3 reads TGTGCCAGCAGCTTGTGGGCGGGGGGACCGAAAAACATTCAGTACTTC. Residues: CASSLWAGGPKNIQYF. Drawing the rest from reference TRBV7-8 and TRBJ2-4, the complete variable domain is GAGVSQSPRYKVAKRGQDVALRCDPISGHVSLFWYQQALGQGPEFLTYFQNEAQLDKSGLPSDRFFAERPEGSVSTLKIQRTQQEDSAVYLCASSLWAGGPKNIQYFGAGTRLSVL.

This clonotype occurred many times. The chain couples TRBV5-1 to TRBJ1-1; D remains unclear. The CDR3 covers 13 residues. Looked up from germline, CDR1 is SGHRS and CDR2 is YFSETQ. Between the trimmed V and J ends, which lost 0 bases and 6 bases, there was a span of 9 bases. The CDR3: CASSLVGSPEAFF. For the CDR3, the DNA is TGCGCCAGCAGCTTGGTGGGTAGCCCTGAAGCTTTCTTT.

This clonotype was picked up one time. This chain joins TRBV29-1 and TRBJ2-1; D remains unclear. From germline, CDR1 is SQVTM and CDR2 ANQGSEA. There are 10 residues in the CDR3. The ends were cut back, 5 bases at V and 5 bases at J, with 4 bases in the middle. The CDR3 nucleotides are TGCAGCGTTACGAACAATGAGCAGTTCTTC. It encodes CSVTNNEQFF.

This clonotype was counted at least ten times. The rearrangement uses TRBV12-3 or TRBV12-4 and TRBJ2-1; TRBD2 is a possible D gene (5 bases). Trimming shortened V by 5 bases and J by 6 bases, and 14 bases separated the two germline ends. There are 14 residues in the CDR3. Here the CDR3 reads CASSGGMAGNEQFF. DNA for the CDR3: TGTGCCAGCAGTGGTGGGATGGCGGGCAATGAGCAGTTCTTC.

The rearrangement uses TRBV7-8 and TRBJ2-5; D is unclear. V lost 6 bases and J lost 5, with 16 bases in between. The length of the CDR3 is 14 residues. Germline CDR1 is SGHVS and CDR2 is FQNEAQ. The CDR3 bases are TGTGCCAGCAGGCGCCTTTTCCGGGCGGAGACCCAGTACTTC. It specifies CASRRLFRAETQYF.

The count of this clonotype is one. The chain combines TRBV4-3 with TRBJ2-1, with D possibly matching TRBD2 (5 bases). This CDR3 region has 16 residues. Germline CDR1 is LGHNA and CDR2 is YSLEER. V lost 2 bases to trimming and J lost 4 bases, with 15 bases between them. In DNA form, the CDR3 reads TGCGCCAGCAGCCAATCAGAGCGGCCTCTTTACAATGAGCAGTTCTTC. Protein product: CASSQSERPLYNEQFF.

This clonotype was seen ten or more times. The V call is TRBV5-6, the J call TRBJ2-7; no clear D. V was pared by 3 bases and J by 0 bases, with 13 bases between. The CDR3 sequence is 15 residues long. The germline gives CDR1 SGHDT, CDR2 YYEEEE. The CDR3 protein is CASSSPSKGSYEQYF. The CDR3 nucleotides are TGTGCCAGCAGCTCCCCGTCGAAGGGCTCCTACGAGCAGTACTTC.

This clonotype was counted ten times or more. The chain combines TRBV5-1 with TRBJ2-5; D remains ambiguous. Trimming pared 3 bases from V and 5 bases from J, leaving 8 bases between. The CDR3 runs to 12 residues. Germline CDR1 SGHRS, CDR2 YFSETQ. CDR3 in amino acids: CASSWHSETQYF. The CDR3 DNA reads TGCGCCAGCAGCTGGCATTCGGAGACCCAGTACTTC.